This entry is about one T cell receptor (beta chain). Antigen unknown. The germline CDR1 and CDR2 sequences are SGHTS and YDEGEE. This CDR3 spans 14 amino acids. V was trimmed by 2 bases and J by 2 bases, leaving 10 bases between them. The data originate from a study of T cell repertoires in cytomegalovirus infection. Overall study context: It was the public TCR beta signatures that indicated both CMV infection and matching HLA type. Findings of the study overall: Using cumulative public TCR beta family frequency, the authors identified those who carried CMV together with the relevant HLA. In two of eight donors, the top clonotype was HLA-C-restricted CMV-specific.

Via MiXCR, TCRdb re-called the reads, giving one row per CDR3 protein. The table includes approximately 500,000 distinct CDR3 sequences, 15% to 20% detected once. V is TRBV5-8 and J is TRBJ1-2, with D tentatively TRBD1 (5 bases). This sequence was found in a human donor in good health (CMV status not recorded). Some clones in this sample may be carry-over from other donors' samples. What was sequenced was CD8+ T cells from PBMCs. Here the CDR3 reads CASSFTGGNYGYTF. CDR3 sequence (DNA): TGTGCCAGCAGCTTCACGGGGGGGAACTATGGCTACACCTTC. The variable domain in full, with the rest retrieved from reference TRBV5-8 and TRBJ1-2, is EAGVTQSPTHLIKTRGQQATLRCSPISGHTSVYWYQQALGLGLQFLLWYDEGEERNRGNFPPRFSGRQFPNYSSELNVNALELEDSALYLCASSFTGGNYGYTFGSGTRLTVV.